What follows are 8 T cell receptor beta chains derived from one specimen sequenced in a study of blood T cell repertoires in COVID-19. Assay: immunoSEQ multiplex PCR; the TCRdb copy retains only in-frame clones and omits some. The sample contains roughly 75,000 clones, over 75% of which appear only once. The sample taken for sequencing was peripheral blood. These receptors all come from a human donor in a cohort sampled during active COVID-19.

The V call is TRBV11-2, the J call TRBJ1-3; D gene unclear. The V gene lost 3 bases and the J gene lost 0 bases, with 6 bases spanning the gap. The CDR3 is 14 amino acids. The germline V gene has CDR1 SGHAT and CDR2 FQNNGV. CDR3 sequence: CASSLSISGNTIYF. The DNA of the CDR3 is TGTGCCAGCAGCTTGAGTATCTCTGGAAACACCATATATTTT.

V and J are TRBV27 and TRBJ1-2, with no clear D. The CDR3 loop spans 11 amino acids. Germline CDR1 is MNHEY and CDR2 is SMNVEV (reference sequence). V shed 8 bases and J shed 3 bases, with 7 bases lying between them. CDR3 sequence reads: CASGRDYGYTF. CDR3 sequence (DNA): TGTGCCAGCGGGAGGGACTATGGCTACACCTTC.

This chain connects TRBV6-5 to TRBJ2-1; TRBD2 aligns across 12 bases. The V gene end was trimmed by 5 bases and the J gene end by 5 bases; junction bases not matched to a gene: 4. Germline V gene sequence: CDR1 MNHEY, CDR2 SVGAGI. The CDR3 has 15 amino acids. CDR3: CASSLAGGLHNEQFF. The CDR3 DNA reads as TGTGCCAGCAGTCTAGCGGGGGGGCTCCACAATGAGCAGTTCTTC.

V and J are TRBV3-1 (or the pseudogene TRBV3-2) and TRBJ2-5, with D uncertain. The CDR3 consists of 11 residues. The V gene lost 1 base and the J gene lost 9 bases, with 6 bases spanning the gap. Germline loops: CDR1 LGHDT, CDR2 YNNKEL (reference sequence). In DNA, the CDR3 is TGTGCCAGCAGCCAAGTTGAGGCCCAGTACTTC. Protein product: CASSQVEAQYF.

This clone was seen a single time. J is TRBJ1-6 and V is TRBV19; 7 positions match TRBD1. Germline-derived CDR1 and CDR2 are LNHDA and SQIVND (reference sequence). The CDR3 runs 17 residues. J gave up 9 bases and V 4 bases, and 15 bases lay outside the gene matches. The CDR3 DNA is TGTGCCAGTAGTACTGATTCAGGGGGATTCTCCAGTTCACCCCTCCACTTT. As protein: CASSTDSGGFSSSPLHF.

The chain has TRBV30 and TRBJ1-2, with D possibly being TRBD1 (5 bases). Germline CDR1 and CDR2: GTSNPN and SVGIG (reference sequence). The ends were cut back, 1 base at V and 8 bases at J, with 17 bases in the middle. This CDR3 comprises 14 residues. The chain's CDR3 is CAWSGGLSLAGYTF. DNA for the CDR3: TGTGCCTGGAGTGGGGGACTTTCCCTGGCCGGCTACACCTTC.

The gene calls are TRBV5-1 and TRBJ1-1; D gene ambiguous. V was pared by 4 bases and J by 1 base, with 11 bases between. This CDR3 region has 14 residues. Per germline, CDR1 SGHRS and CDR2 YFSETQ. The CDR3 here is CASSLDVRNTEAFF. CDR3 nucleotides: TGCGCCAGCAGCCTAGATGTCAGGAACACTGAAGCTTTCTTT.

The gene calls are TRBV7-9 and TRBJ1-2; 7 positions agree with TRBD1. Germline trimming cut 5 bases from V and 6 bases from J; bases unmatched to any gene: 0. Germline V gene lookup returns CDR1 SEHNR and CDR2 FQNEAQ (reference sequence). The CDR3 covers 11 residues. The CDR3 region is CASSDRDGYTF. For the CDR3, the DNA is TGTGCCAGCAGCGACAGGGATGGCTACACCTTC.